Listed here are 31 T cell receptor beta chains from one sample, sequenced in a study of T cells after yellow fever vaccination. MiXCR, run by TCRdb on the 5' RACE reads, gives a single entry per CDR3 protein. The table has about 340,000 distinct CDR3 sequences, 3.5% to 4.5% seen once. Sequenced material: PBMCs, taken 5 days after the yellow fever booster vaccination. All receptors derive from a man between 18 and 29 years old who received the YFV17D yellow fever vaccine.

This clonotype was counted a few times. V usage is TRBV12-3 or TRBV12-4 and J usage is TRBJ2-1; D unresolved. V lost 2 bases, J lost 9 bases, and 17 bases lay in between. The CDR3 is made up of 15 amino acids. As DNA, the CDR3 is TGTGCCAGCAGTTTAAGGCCCCCCGCCTCGGGTGAGCAGTTCTTC. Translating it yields CASSLRPPASGEQFF.

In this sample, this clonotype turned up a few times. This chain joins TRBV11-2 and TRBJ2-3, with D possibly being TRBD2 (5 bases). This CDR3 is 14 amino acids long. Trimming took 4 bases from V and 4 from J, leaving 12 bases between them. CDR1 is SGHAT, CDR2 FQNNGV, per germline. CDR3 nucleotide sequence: TGTGCCAGCAGCTCAAACTGGGGAGCAGATACGCAGTATTTT. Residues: CASSSNWGADTQYF.

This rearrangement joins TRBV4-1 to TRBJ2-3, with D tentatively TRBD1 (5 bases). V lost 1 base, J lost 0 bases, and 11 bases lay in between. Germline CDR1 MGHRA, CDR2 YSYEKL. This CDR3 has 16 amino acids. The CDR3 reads CASSQGYRTSTDTQYF. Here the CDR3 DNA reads TGCGCCAGCAGCCAAGGCTATCGGACAAGCACAGATACGCAGTATTTT.

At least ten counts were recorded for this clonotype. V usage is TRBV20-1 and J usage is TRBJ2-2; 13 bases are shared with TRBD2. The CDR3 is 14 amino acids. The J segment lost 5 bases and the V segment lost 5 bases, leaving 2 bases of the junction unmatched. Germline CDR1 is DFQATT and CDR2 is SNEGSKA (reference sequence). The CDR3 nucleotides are TGCAGTGCTCGACTAGCGGGGGGAACCGGGGAGCTGTTTTTT. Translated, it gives CSARLAGGTGELFF.

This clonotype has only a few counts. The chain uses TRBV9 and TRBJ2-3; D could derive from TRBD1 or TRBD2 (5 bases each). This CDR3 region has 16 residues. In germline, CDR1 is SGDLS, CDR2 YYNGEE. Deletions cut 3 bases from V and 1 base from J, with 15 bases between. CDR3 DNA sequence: TGTGCCAGCAGCGGGAACCGGGACCGGCGCACAGATACGCAGTATTTT. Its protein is CASSGNRDRRTDTQYF.

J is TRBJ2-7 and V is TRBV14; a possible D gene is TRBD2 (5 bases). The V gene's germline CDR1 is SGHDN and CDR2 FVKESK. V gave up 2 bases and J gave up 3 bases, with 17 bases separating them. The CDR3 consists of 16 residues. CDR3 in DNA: TGTGCCAGCAGCCAAAGAGGACTCGTACGGAGCTACGAGCAGTACTTC. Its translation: CASSQRGLVRSYEQYF.

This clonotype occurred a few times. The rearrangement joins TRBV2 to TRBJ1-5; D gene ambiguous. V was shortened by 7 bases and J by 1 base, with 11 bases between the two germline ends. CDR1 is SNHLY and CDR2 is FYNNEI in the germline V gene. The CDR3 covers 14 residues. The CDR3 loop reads CASTPTNSNQPQHF. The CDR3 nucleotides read TGTGCCAGCACCCCGACGAACAGCAATCAGCCCCAGCATTTT.

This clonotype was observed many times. The DNA of the CDR3 is TGCAGTGCTACGCTGGGCACAGATACGCAGTATTTT. It yields the protein CSATLGTDTQYF. This chain uses TRBV20-1 with TRBJ2-3; D gene uncertain. The germline V gene has CDR1 DFQATT and CDR2 SNEGSKA (reference sequence). The CDR3 totals 12 residues. V lost 4 bases and J lost 1, with 6 bases in between.

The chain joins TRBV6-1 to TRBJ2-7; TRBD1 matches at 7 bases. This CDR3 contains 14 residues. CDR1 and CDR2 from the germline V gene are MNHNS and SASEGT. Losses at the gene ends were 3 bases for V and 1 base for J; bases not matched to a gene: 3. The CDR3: CASSEGTVSYEQYF. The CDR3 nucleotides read TGTGCCAGCAGTGAGGGGACAGTTTCCTACGAGCAGTACTTC.

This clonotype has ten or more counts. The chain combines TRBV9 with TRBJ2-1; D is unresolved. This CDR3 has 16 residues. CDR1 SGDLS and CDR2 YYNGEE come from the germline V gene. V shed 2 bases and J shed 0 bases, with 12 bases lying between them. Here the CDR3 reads CASSVRTVSSYNEQFF. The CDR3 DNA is TGTGCCAGCAGCGTCCGGACCGTTAGCTCCTACAATGAGCAGTTCTTC.

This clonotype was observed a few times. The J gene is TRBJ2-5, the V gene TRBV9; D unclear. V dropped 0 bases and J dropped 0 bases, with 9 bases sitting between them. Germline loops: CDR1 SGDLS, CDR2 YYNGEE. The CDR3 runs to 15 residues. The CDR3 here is CASSVAAGHQETQYF. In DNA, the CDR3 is TGTGCCAGCAGCGTAGCGGCAGGCCACCAAGAGACCCAGTACTTC.

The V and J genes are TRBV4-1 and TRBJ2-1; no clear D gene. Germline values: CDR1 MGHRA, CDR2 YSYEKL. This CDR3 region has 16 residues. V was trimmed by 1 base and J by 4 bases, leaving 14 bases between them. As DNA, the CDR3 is TGCGCCAGCAGCCAAGTCGGTCTGGCTGGATACAATGAGCAGTTCTTC. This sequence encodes CASSQVGLAGYNEQFF.

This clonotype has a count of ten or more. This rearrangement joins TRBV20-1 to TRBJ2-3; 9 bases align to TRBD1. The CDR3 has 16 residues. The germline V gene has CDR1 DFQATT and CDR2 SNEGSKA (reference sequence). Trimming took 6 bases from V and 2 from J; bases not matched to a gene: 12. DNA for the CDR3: TGCAGTGCGAGGAAACAGGGGGCAGGGCCCACAGATACGCAGTATTTT. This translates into CSARKQGAGPTDTQYF.

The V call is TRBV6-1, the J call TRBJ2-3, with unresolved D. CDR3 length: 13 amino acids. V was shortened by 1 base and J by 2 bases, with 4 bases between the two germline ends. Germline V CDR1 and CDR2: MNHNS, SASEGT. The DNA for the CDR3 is TGTGCCAGCAGTGAAGACATCACAGATACGCAGTATTTT. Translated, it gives CASSEDITDTQYF.

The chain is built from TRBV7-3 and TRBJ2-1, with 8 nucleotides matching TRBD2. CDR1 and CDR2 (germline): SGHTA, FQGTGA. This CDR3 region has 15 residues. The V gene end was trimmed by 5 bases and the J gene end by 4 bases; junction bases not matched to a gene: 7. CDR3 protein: CASSPTGTRYNEQFF. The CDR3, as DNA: TGTGCCAGCAGCCCAACCGGGACTAGATACAATGAGCAGTTCTTC. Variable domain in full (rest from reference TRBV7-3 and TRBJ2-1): GAGVSQTPSNKVTEKGKYVELRCDPISGHTALYWYRQSLGQGPEFLIYFQGTGAADDSGLPNDRFFAVRPEGSVSTLKIQRTERGDSAVYLCASSPTGTRYNEQFFGPGTRLTVL.

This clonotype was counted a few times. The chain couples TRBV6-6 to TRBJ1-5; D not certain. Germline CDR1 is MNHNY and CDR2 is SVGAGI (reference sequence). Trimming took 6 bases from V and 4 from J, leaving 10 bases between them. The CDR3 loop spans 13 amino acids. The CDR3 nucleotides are TGTGCCAGCAGGCCCGACGGGAATCAGCCCCAGCATTTT. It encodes CASRPDGNQPQHF.

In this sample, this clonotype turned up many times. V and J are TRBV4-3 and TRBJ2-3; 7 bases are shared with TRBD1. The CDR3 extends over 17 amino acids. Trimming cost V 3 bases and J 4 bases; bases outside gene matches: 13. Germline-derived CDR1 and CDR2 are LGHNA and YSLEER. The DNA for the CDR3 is TGCGCCAGCAGCCAGTCCCCAGGGGGTGGTTTAGCAGATACGCAGTATTTT. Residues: CASSQSPGGGLADTQYF.

CDR3 amino acids: CASSQIRTQYF. The CDR3 bases are TGTGCCAGCAGTCAGATAAGGACGCAGTATTTT. The genes are TRBV12-3 or TRBV12-4 and TRBJ2-3; D remains ambiguous. V was clipped by 5 bases and J by 9 bases, with 9 bases between them. The CDR3 has 11 residues.

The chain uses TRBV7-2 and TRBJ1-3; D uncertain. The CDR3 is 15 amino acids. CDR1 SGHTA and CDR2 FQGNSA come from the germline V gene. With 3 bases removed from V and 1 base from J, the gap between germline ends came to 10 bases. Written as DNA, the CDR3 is TGTGCCAGCAGCTTCCTAAGAGGGTCTGGAAACACCATATATTTT. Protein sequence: CASSFLRGSGNTIYF.

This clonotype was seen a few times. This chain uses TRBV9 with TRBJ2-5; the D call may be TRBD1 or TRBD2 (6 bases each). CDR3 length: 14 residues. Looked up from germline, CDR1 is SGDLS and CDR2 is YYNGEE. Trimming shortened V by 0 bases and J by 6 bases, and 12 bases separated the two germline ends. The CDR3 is CASSVEGGWQTQYF. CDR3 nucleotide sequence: TGTGCCAGCAGCGTAGAGGGGGGCTGGCAGACCCAGTACTTC.

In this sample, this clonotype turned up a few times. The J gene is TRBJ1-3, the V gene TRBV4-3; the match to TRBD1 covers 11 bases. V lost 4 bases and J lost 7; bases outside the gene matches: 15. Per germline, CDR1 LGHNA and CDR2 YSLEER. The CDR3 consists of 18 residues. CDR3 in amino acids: CASSPRGTGGLFENTIYF. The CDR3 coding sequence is TGCGCCAGCAGCCCCCGGGGGACAGGGGGACTTTTTGAGAACACCATATATTTT.

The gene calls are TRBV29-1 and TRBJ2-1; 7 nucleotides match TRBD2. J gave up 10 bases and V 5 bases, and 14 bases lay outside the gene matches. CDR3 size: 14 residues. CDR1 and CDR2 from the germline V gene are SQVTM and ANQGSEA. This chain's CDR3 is CSVTPRGAGYEQFF. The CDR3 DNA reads TGCAGCGTTACCCCTCGGGGAGCGGGGTACGAGCAGTTCTTC.

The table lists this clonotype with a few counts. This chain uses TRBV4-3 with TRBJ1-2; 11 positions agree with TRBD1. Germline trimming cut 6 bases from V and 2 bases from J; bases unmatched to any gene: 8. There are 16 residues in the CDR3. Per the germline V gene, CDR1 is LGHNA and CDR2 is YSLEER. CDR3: CASRSSWTGGNYGYTF. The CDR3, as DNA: TGCGCCAGCAGGTCATCCTGGACAGGGGGCAACTATGGCTACACCTTC.

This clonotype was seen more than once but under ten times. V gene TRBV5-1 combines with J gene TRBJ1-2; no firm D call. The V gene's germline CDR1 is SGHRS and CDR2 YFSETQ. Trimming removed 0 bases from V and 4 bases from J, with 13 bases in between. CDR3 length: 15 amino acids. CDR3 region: CASSLEPLALYGYTF. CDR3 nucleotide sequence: TGCGCCAGCAGCTTGGAACCTCTCGCCCTCTATGGCTACACCTTC.

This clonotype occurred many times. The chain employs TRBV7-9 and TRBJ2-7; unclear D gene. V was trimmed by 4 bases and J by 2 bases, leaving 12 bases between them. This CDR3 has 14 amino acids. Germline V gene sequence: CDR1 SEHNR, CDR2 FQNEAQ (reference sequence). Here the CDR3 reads CASSSWTAAYEQYF. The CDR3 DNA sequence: TGTGCCAGCAGCTCCTGGACGGCGGCCTACGAGCAGTACTTC.

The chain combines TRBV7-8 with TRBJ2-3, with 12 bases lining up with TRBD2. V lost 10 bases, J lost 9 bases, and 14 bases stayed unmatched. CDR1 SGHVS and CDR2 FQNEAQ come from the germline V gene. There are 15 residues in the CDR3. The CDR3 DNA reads TGTGCCACTTCTACTAGCGGGGGGCCTGCGCTGACGCAGTATTTT. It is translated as CATSTSGGPALTQYF.

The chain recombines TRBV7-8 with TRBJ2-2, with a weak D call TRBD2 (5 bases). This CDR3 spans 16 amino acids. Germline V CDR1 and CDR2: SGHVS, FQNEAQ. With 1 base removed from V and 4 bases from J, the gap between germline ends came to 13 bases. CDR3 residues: CASSLGGGLATGELFF. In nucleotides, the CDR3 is TGTGCCAGCAGCTTAGGTGGCGGGTTGGCCACCGGGGAGCTGTTTTTT.

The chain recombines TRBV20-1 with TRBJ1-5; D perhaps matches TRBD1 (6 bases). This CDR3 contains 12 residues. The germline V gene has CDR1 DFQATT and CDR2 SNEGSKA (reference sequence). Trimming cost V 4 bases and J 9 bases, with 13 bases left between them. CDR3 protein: CSATGEVPPQHF. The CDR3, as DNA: TGCAGTGCTACAGGGGAAGTTCCGCCCCAGCATTTT.

In nucleotides, the CDR3 is TGTGCCATCAGCAATCCCGGGACAGGGGACCAAGAGACCCAGTACTTC. Residues: CAISNPGTGDQETQYF. This sequence joins TRBV10-3 and TRBJ2-5, with 10 bases that match TRBD1. V lost 6 bases, J lost 0 bases, and 7 bases stayed unmatched. CDR1 ENHRY and CDR2 SYGVKD come from the germline V gene. The CDR3 has 16 amino acids.

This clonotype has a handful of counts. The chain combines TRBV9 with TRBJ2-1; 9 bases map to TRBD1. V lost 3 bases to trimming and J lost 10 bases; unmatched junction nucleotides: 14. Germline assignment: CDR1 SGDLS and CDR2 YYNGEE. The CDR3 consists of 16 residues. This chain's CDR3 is CASSGAGTGWVSEQFF. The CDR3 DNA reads TGTGCCAGCAGCGGAGCCGGGACAGGGTGGGTATCCGAGCAGTTCTTC.

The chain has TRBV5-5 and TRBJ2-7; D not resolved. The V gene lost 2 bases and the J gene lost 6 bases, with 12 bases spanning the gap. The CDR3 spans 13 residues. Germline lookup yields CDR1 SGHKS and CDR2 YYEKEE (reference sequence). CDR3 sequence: CASSLSASGEQYV. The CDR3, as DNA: TGTGCCAGCAGCTTATCGGCATCGGGCGAGCAGTACGTC.